This TCR beta chain came from a study of blood T cells in healthy people across ages. Study-wide results and caveats: As naive T cell percentage varied, TCR beta diversity correlated strongly with it.

Trimming stripped 3 bases from V and 6 bases from J, with 15 bases between. CDR3 length: 14 residues. Germline V gene data show CDR1 as SQVTM and CDR2 as ANQGSEA. Together with a sample-barcoded 5' primer, a J-beta primer mix was included in a second PCR lasting roughly 6 to 12 cycles. TCRdb analysed the 5' RACE reads with MiXCR anew, one entry per CDR3 protein. The sample has 1.8 million or so distinct CDR3 sequences; 30% to 40% are singletons. This clonotype was found once. Its specificity is not known. Isolation per sample recovered at least 6 million PBMCs. Material for sequencing was blood. The chain employs TRBV29-1 and TRBJ2-1, with a weak D call TRBD2 (6 bases). This sequence was found in a human donor in good health. The CDR3 DNA sequence: TGCAGCGTTGAGGGGAGGACCAGCCTCAATGAGCAGTTCTTC. It translates to CSVEGRTSLNEQFF.